The 9 T cell receptor beta chains listed next were all sequenced from one sample in a study of chemoradiotherapy in HPV16-positive cancers (dated by TCRdb to 2022 to 2024). Libraries were constructed by the immunoSEQ multiplex PCR assay. TCRdb re-hosts the immuneACCESS table, in-frame sequences only. Its copies lack some clones; in the studies checked, an unresolved V gene accounts for under half of them, and the cause for the rest is not known. The sample yields tens of thousands of clones; around 67% were counted once. Of the sample, approximately 2.5% is held by the ten largest clones. This sample was taken from a patient who underwent chemoradiotherapy. Receptors were obtained from a human donor with HPV-associated anogenital cancer.

V usage is TRBV2 and J usage is TRBJ2-7; maybe TRBD2 (6 bases). Germline V CDR1 and CDR2: SNHLY, FYNNEI. The CDR3 spans 16 residues. V gave up 8 bases and J gave up 5 bases, with 25 bases separating them. CDR3 nucleotide sequence: TGTGCCAGCTCCCACCCCTCCGGGGGAGTGGTTCACGAGCAGTACTTC. It codes for CASSHPSGGVVHEQYF.

The rearrangement joins TRBV6-1 to TRBJ1-1; TRBD1 is a possible D gene (5 bases). Trimming cost V 4 bases and J 4 bases, with 16 bases left between them. Per the germline V gene, CDR1 is MNHNS and CDR2 is SASEGT. CDR3 length: 15 residues. The CDR3 DNA sequence: TGTGCCAGCAGTGTTGAAGGGACGGGCCCCACTGAAGCTTTCTTT. This translates into CASSVEGTGPTEAFF.

The chain carries TRBV29-1 and TRBJ2-1; TRBD2 agrees at 11 bases. After removal of 7 bases from V and 0 bases from J, the junction contained 14 bases not matched to a gene. CDR1 and CDR2 (germline): SQVTM, ANQGSEA. CDR3 length: 18 residues. Here the CDR3 reads CSGNLGLAAQSSYNEQFF. CDR3 in DNA: TGCAGCGGGAACTTGGGACTAGCGGCCCAGAGCTCCTACAATGAGCAGTTCTTC.

The chain uses TRBV9 and TRBJ2-5; D call uncertain. Trimming took off 4 bases at V and 0 bases at J, with 10 bases between the two ends. From germline, CDR1 is SGDLS and CDR2 YYNGEE. CDR3 length equals 14 residues. The CDR3 reads CASSIHTDQETQYF. The CDR3 nucleotides are TGTGCCAGCAGCATCCACACAGACCAAGAGACCCAGTACTTC.

The chain recombines TRBV6-5 with TRBJ2-7; 10 bases are shared with TRBD1. The V gene end was trimmed by 5 bases and the J gene end by 7 bases; junction bases not matched to a gene: 5. The V gene's germline CDR1 is MNHEY and CDR2 SVGAGI. The CDR3 length is 13 residues. The CDR3, as DNA: TGTGCCAGCAGTCAGCAGGGACAGGGGGAGCAGTACTTC. Its translation is CASSQQGQGEQYF.

V and J are TRBV6-1 and TRBJ1-2; possibly TRBD1 for D (5 bases). With 3 bases removed from V and 3 bases from J, the gap between germline ends came to 17 bases. CDR3 length equals 16 residues. The V gene's germline CDR1 is MNHNS and CDR2 SASEGT. The CDR3 protein is CASSDSRDIRHYGYTF. The CDR3 nucleotides read TGTGCCAGCAGTGATTCCAGGGATATTAGGCACTATGGCTACACCTTC.

The chain uses TRBV5-4 and TRBJ2-7, with D possibly TRBD1 on 6 matching bases. Germline CDR1 is SGHNT and CDR2 is YYREEE (reference sequence). This CDR3 contains 14 residues. V lost 2 bases to trimming and J lost 5 bases, with 14 bases between them. CDR3 bases: TGTGCCAGCAGCTTTCAGGGGATTCAAGACGAGCAGTACTTC. It translates to CASSFQGIQDEQYF.

This clone has a single count. The J gene is TRBJ2-3, the V gene TRBV7-6, with TRBD2 matching 12 bases. CDR3 size: 16 residues. The V segment lost 5 bases and the J segment 4 bases; nucleotides outside the gene matches: 7. Looked up from germline, CDR1 is SGHVS and CDR2 is FNYEAQ. CDR3 nucleotides: TGTGCCAGCAGCCTGACTAGCGGGAGTATCCCAGATACGCAGTATTTT. Translating it yields CASSLTSGSIPDTQYF.

The chain joins TRBV18 to TRBJ2-1, with 8 bases identical to TRBD1. Germline-derived CDR1 and CDR2 are KGHSH and LQKENI. The V gene end was trimmed by 2 bases and the J gene end by 9 bases; junction bases not matched to a gene: 6. The CDR3 has 14 amino acids. Here the CDR3 reads CASSPKQGVTEQFF. The CDR3 nucleotides are TGTGCCAGCTCACCAAAACAGGGGGTGACTGAGCAGTTCTTC.